Sequencing of this TCR beta chain was carried out in a study of blood T cells in healthy people across ages. Study observations and caveats: It was held that diversity estimates obtained from one million T cells represented underestimates.

Details on this clonotype: Its target is unknown.

The CDR3 is 14 amino acids. V lost 7 bases to trimming and J lost 6 bases, with 17 bases between them. Total RNA extraction produced at least 5.5 micrograms (per sample) for the study. A second PCR of roughly 7 to 11 cycles used a sample-barcoded 5' primer and a J-beta primer mix. At least 3 million CDR3-containing paired-end reads were obtained per sample. TCRdb ran MiXCR on the 5' RACE reads and lists one entry per CDR3 protein. The data show some 1,800,000 distinct CDR3 sequences, with about 39% seen just once and 23% held by the top ten. The rearrangement joins TRBV12-3 or TRBV12-4 to TRBJ2-3; a possible D gene is TRBD2 (5 bases). Sample: blood. The TCR originated in a human donor in good health. CDR3 sequence (DNA): TGTGCCAGCACCGCCTTAGGGAGACGGGATACGCAGTATTTT. It translates to CASTALGRRDTQYF.